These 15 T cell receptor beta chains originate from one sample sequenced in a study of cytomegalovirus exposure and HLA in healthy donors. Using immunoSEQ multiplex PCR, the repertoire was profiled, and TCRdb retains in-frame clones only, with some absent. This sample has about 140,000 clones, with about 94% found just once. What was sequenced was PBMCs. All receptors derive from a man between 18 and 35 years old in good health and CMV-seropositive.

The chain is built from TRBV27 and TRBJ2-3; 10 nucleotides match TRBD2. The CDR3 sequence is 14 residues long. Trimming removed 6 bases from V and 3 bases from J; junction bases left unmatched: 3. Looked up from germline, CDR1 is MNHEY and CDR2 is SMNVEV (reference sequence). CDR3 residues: CASRLAGQTDTQYF. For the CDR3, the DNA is TGTGCCAGCAGACTAGCGGGACAAACAGATACGCAGTATTTT.

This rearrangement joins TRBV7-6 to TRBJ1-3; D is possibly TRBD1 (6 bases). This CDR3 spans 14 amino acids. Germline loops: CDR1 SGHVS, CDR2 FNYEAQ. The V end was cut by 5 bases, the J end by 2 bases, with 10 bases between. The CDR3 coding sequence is TGTGCCAGCAGCCTACAGGGCGCTGGAAACACCATATATTTT. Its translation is CASSLQGAGNTIYF.

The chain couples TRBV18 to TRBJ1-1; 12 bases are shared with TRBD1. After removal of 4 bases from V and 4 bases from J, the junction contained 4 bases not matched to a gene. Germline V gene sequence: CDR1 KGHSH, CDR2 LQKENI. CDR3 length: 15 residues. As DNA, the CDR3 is TGTGCCAGCTCACAGGGACAGGGGGCGAGCACTGAAGCTTTCTTT. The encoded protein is CASSQGQGASTEAFF.

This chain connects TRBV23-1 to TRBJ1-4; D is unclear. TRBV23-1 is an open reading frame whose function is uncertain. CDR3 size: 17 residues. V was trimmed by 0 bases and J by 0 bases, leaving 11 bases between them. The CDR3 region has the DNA TGCGCCAGCAGTCAATCTAGCCGACGGGCAACTAATGAAAAACTGTTTTTT. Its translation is CASSQSSRRATNEKLFF.

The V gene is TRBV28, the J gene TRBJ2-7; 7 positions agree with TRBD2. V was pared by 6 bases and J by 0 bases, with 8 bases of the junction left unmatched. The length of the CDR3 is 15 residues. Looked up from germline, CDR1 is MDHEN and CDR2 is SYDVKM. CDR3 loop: CASRGAGLSSYEQYF. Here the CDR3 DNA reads TGTGCCAGCAGGGGAGCGGGGTTAAGCTCCTACGAGCAGTACTTC.

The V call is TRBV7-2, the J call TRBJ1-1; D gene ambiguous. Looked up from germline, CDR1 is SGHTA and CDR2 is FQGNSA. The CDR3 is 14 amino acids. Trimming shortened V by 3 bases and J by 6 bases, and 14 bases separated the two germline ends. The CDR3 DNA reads TGTGCCAGCAGCTTCCACGGGAGTACGTCTGAAGCTTTCTTT. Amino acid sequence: CASSFHGSTSEAFF.

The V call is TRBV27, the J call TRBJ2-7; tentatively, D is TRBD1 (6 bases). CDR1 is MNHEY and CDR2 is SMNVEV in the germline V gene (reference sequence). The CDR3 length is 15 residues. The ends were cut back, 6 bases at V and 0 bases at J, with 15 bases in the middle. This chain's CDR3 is CASSQKGVFSYEQYF. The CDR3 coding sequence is TGTGCCAGCAGCCAAAAGGGGGTATTCTCCTACGAGCAGTACTTC.

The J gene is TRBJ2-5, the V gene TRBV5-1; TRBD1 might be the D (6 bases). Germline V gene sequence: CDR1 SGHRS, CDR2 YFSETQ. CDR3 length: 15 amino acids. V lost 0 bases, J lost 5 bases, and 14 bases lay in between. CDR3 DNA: TGCGCCAGCAGCTTGGTGCGAGGGGGAGAGGAGACCCAGTACTTC. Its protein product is CASSLVRGGEETQYF.

The CDR3 DNA follows: TGTGCCAGCTTGGGACTAGCGGGAGTCTACGAGCAGTACTTC. Encoded protein: CASLGLAGVYEQYF. V and J are TRBV27 and TRBJ2-7; 14 bases are a match to TRBD2. J lost 3 bases, V lost 8 bases, and 3 bases had no gene match. This CDR3 is built from 14 residues. From germline, CDR1 is MNHEY and CDR2 SMNVEV (reference sequence).

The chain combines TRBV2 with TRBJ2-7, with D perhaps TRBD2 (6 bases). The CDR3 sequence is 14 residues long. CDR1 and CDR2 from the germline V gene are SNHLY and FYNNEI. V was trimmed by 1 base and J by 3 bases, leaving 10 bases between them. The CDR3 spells CASSEGGEVYEQYF. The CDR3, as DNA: TGTGCCAGCAGTGAAGGGGGGGAGGTCTACGAGCAGTACTTC.

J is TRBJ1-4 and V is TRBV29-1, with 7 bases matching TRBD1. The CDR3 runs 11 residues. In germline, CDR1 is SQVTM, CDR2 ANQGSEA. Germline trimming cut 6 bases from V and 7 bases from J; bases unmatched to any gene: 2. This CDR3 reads CSVRDSEKLFF. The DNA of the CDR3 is TGCAGCGTCCGGGACAGTGAAAAACTGTTTTTT.

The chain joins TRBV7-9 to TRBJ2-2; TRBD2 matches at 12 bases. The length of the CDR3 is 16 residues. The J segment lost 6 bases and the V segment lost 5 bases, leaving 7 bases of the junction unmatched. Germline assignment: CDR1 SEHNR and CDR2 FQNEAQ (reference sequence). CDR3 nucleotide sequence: TGTGCCAGCAGCCCCTCTAGCGGGAGGGCCCCCGGGGAGCTGTTTTTT. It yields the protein CASSPSSGRAPGELFF. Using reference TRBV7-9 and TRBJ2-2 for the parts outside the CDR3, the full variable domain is DTGVSQNPRHKITKRGQNVTFRCDPISEHNRLYWYRQTLGQGPEFLTYFQNEAQLEKSRLLSDRFSAERPKGSFSTLEIQRTEQGDSAMYLCASSPSSGRAPGELFFGEGSRLTVL.

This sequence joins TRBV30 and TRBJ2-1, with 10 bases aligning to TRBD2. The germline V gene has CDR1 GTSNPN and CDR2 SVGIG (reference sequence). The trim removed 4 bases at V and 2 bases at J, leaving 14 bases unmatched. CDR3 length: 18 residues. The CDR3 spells CAWNILAGTLGTYNEQFF. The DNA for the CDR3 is TGTGCCTGGAACATACTAGCGGGAACTTTGGGAACCTACAATGAGCAGTTCTTC. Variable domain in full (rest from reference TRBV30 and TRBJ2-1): SQTIHQWPATLVQPVGSPLSLECTVEGTSNPNLYWYRQAAGRGLQLLFYSVGIGQISSEVPQNLSASRPQDRQFILSSKKLLLSDSGFYLCAWNILAGTLGTYNEQFFGPGTRLTVL.

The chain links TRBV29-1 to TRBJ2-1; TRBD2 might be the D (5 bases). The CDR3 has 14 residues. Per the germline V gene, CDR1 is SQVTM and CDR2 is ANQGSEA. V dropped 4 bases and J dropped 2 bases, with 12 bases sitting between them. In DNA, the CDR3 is TGCAGCGTTGTAGTAGCGAGGGCCTACAATGAGCAGTTCTTC. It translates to CSVVVARAYNEQFF.

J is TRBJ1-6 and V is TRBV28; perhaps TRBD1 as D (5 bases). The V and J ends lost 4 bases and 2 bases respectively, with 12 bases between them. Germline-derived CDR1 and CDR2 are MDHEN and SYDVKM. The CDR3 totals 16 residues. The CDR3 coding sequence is TGTGCCAGCAGTTCTCCGGGCAGGGCCTATAATTCACCCCTCCACTTT. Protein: CASSSPGRAYNSPLHF.